Following are 30 T cell receptor beta chains from one sample sequenced in a study of cytomegalovirus exposure and HLA in healthy donors. Use of 60 Vbeta and 13 Jbeta primers characterized the PCR. Using immunoSEQ multiplex PCR, the repertoire was profiled, and TCRdb retains in-frame clones only, with some absent. The sample consists of under 150,000 clones, about 81% of them appearing once. The sample taken for sequencing was PBMCs. Receptors were obtained from a woman in her 40s in good health and CMV-seropositive.

The J gene is TRBJ1-1, the V gene TRBV5-1; possible D gene TRBD1, 5 bases. Trimming pared 1 base from V and 3 bases from J, leaving 10 bases between. The germline gives CDR1 SGHRS, CDR2 YFSETQ. The CDR3 spans 14 residues. CDR3 DNA sequence: TGCGCCAGCAGCTTGACAGGACTAGACACTGAAGCTTTCTTT. Translating gives CASSLTGLDTEAFF.

V gene TRBV29-1 combines with J gene TRBJ2-1; D might be TRBD2 (6 bases). CDR3 size: 13 residues. Germline CDR1 SQVTM, CDR2 ANQGSEA. V gave up 7 bases and J gave up 9 bases, with 19 bases separating them. CDR3 sequence (DNA): TGCAGCGCCGACAGAGCGGGCTGGGGTGAGCAGTTCTTC. It is translated as CSADRAGWGEQFF.

This clone was picked up a small number of times. The chain recombines TRBV27 with TRBJ2-7; TRBD2 matches at 7 bases. Losses at the gene ends were 6 bases for V and 3 bases for J; bases not matched to a gene: 8. The CDR3 totals 14 residues. Germline V gene data show CDR1 as MNHEY and CDR2 as SMNVEV (reference sequence). The CDR3 region has the DNA TGTGCCAGCAGGGATTCCGGGACTAACTACGAGCAGTACTTC. Amino acid sequence: CASRDSGTNYEQYF.

The chain employs TRBV2 and TRBJ1-2, with a tentative D call TRBD1 (5 bases). Trimming pared 1 base from V and 3 bases from J, leaving 9 bases between. This CDR3 region has 14 residues. CDR1 and CDR2 (germline): SNHLY, FYNNEI. The CDR3 region is CASSEDQGDYGYTF. CDR3 bases: TGTGCCAGCAGTGAAGACCAAGGGGACTATGGCTACACCTTC.

This chain links TRBV9 with TRBJ2-1; TRBD2 might be the D (5 bases). Trimming stripped 5 bases from V and 0 bases from J, with 21 bases between. The CDR3 has 18 residues. The V gene's germline CDR1 is SGDLS and CDR2 YYNGEE. The CDR3: CASRVVLGNTSSYNEQFF. CDR3 sequence (DNA): TGTGCCAGCAGGGTTGTGCTTGGGAACACTAGCTCCTACAATGAGCAGTTCTTC.

The V call is TRBV15, the J call TRBJ1-1; 9 bases fit TRBD1. V lost 0 bases to trimming and J lost 8 bases; unmatched junction nucleotides: 4. Per the germline V gene, CDR1 is LNHNV and CDR2 is YYDKDF (reference sequence). The length of the CDR3 is 14 residues. CDR3 bases: TGTGCCACCAGCAGAGATGGAGGGACAGGGGAAGCTTTCTTT. Translation gives CATSRDGGTGEAFF.

This clone was counted between two and nine times. The chain is built from TRBV5-4 and TRBJ1-5; D uncertain. Germline CDR1 SGHNT, CDR2 YYREEE (reference sequence). The V end lost 2 bases, the J end lost 0 bases, and 6 bases lay between the germline ends. The CDR3 has 14 residues. CDR3: CASSLRDSNQPQHF. CDR3 nucleotides: TGTGCCAGCAGCTTACGGGATAGCAATCAGCCCCAGCATTTT.

This chain joins TRBV29-1 and TRBJ2-2; 15 bases map to TRBD2. The CDR3 has 15 residues. V trimming: 4 bases; J trimming: 8 bases; junction bases outside the gene matches: 5. The germline V gene has CDR1 SQVTM and CDR2 ANQGSEA. The chain's CDR3 is CSVGGLAGGIGELFF. CDR3 nucleotides: TGCAGCGTTGGGGGACTAGCGGGAGGAATAGGGGAGCTGTTTTTT.

The genes are TRBV5-1 and TRBJ2-7, with 7 bases lining up with TRBD1. CDR3 length: 14 residues. Germline-derived CDR1 and CDR2 are SGHRS and YFSETQ. Trimming took 6 bases from V and 0 from J; bases not matched to a gene: 6. The CDR3 loop reads CASNPQGSSYEQYF. The CDR3 region has the DNA TGCGCCAGCAACCCACAGGGGTCCTCCTACGAGCAGTACTTC. The full variable domain, with the rest looked up from reference TRBV5-1 and TRBJ2-7, is KAGVTQTPRYLIKTRGQQVTLSCSPISGHRSVSWYQQTPGQGLQFLFEYFSETQRNKGNFPGRFSGRQFSNSRSEMNVSTLELGDSALYLCASNPQGSSYEQYFGPGTRLTVT.

J is TRBJ2-1 and V is TRBV7-3; D may be TRBD2 (5 bases). Germline V gene data show CDR1 as SGHTA and CDR2 as FQGTGA. With 1 base removed from V and 0 bases from J, the gap between germline ends came to 10 bases. The CDR3 is made up of 16 amino acids. The CDR3 nucleotides read TGTGCCAGCAGCTTAAATGGACTTACCTCCTACAATGAGCAGTTCTTC. Translation: CASSLNGLTSYNEQFF.

The chain carries TRBV19 and TRBJ2-1, with 9 bases lining up with TRBD2. Unmatched junction bases numbered 12, after V lost 2 bases and J lost 10 bases. Germline V gene data show CDR1 as LNHDA and CDR2 as SQIVND (reference sequence). There are 16 residues in the CDR3. CDR3 region: CASSINLSGGRGEQFF. The CDR3 nucleotides read TGTGCCAGTAGTATAAATCTGAGCGGGGGGAGGGGGGAGCAGTTCTTC.

The genes are TRBV13 and TRBJ1-6, with TRBD1 identical over 9 bases. The CDR3 is 18 residues long. CDR1 is PRHDT, CDR2 FYEKMQ, per germline (reference sequence). J lost 5 bases, V lost 0 bases, and 8 bases had no gene match. The CDR3 DNA is TGTGCCAGCAGCTTAGGCCTAACAGGGGGCCTTAATAATTCACCCCTCCACTTT. Its translation is CASSLGLTGGLNNSPLHF.

The chain has TRBV4-1 and TRBJ2-5; D may be TRBD2 (5 bases). The CDR3 extends over 14 amino acids. Deletions cut 2 bases from V and 7 bases from J, with 14 bases between. CDR1 is MGHRA, CDR2 YSYEKL, per germline. The DNA of the CDR3 is TGCGCCAGCAGCCAAATGGTGGGAGACGGGACCCAGTACTTC. This codes for CASSQMVGDGTQYF.

The J gene is TRBJ1-2, the V gene TRBV19; TRBD1 aligns across 8 bases. The junction had 5 bases not matched to a gene; V was cut back by 9 bases and J by 2 bases. The CDR3 is 13 amino acids. CDR1 and CDR2 from the germline V gene are LNHDA and SQIVND (reference sequence). CDR3 bases: TGTGCCAGCCGAGACAGGGGCAACTATGGCTACACCTTC. It translates to CASRDRGNYGYTF.

The genes are TRBV2 and TRBJ1-4; the match to TRBD1 covers 10 bases. Germline assignment: CDR1 SNHLY and CDR2 FYNNEI. J lost 7 bases, V lost 7 bases, and 9 bases had no gene match. This CDR3 is built from 15 residues. The CDR3 spells CASTLRDRGSEKLFF. In nucleotides, the CDR3 is TGTGCCAGCACTCTCCGGGACAGGGGTTCTGAAAAACTGTTTTTT.

The J gene is TRBJ2-5, the V gene TRBV18; D is ambiguous. Germline loops: CDR1 KGHSH, CDR2 LQKENI. Between the trimmed V and J ends, which lost 2 bases and 3 bases, there was a span of 7 bases. This CDR3 region has 13 residues. CDR3 region: CASSPREKETQYF. The CDR3 coding sequence is TGTGCCAGCTCACCAAGAGAAAAAGAGACCCAGTACTTC. Full variable domain (outside the CDR3, taken from reference TRBV18 and TRBJ2-5): NAGVMQNPRHLVRRRGQEARLRCSPMKGHSHVYWYRQLPEEGLKFMVYLQKENIIDESGMPKERFSAEFPKEGPSILRIQQVVRGDSAAYFCASSPREKETQYFGPGTRLLVL.

This clone was recorded only once. The rearrangement uses TRBV21-1 and TRBJ2-7; the D call TRBD1 from the table was never checked on the DNA. TRBV21-1 is termed a pseudogene. The CDR3 length is 13 residues. The CDR3 region has the DNA TGTGCCAGCAGTTTTGGACAGTTCTACGAGCAGTACTTC. This encodes CASSFGQFYEQYF.

V is TRBV9 and J is TRBJ2-3, with 7 bases identical to TRBD1. This CDR3 comprises 15 residues. Germline CDR1 SGDLS, CDR2 YYNGEE. V trimming: 0 bases; J trimming: 4 bases; junction bases outside the gene matches: 5. Here the CDR3 reads CASSVAQGPPDTQYF. The DNA for the CDR3 is TGTGCCAGCAGCGTAGCACAGGGGCCCCCAGATACGCAGTATTTT.

The chain links TRBV14 to TRBJ2-1; 9 bases are shared with TRBD1. Germline CDR1 SGHDN, CDR2 FVKESK. The CDR3 runs 16 residues. The J segment lost 4 bases and the V segment lost 3 bases, leaving 7 bases of the junction unmatched. The CDR3 protein is CASSQDTGGWYNEQFF. The CDR3 nucleotides read TGTGCCAGCAGCCAGGATACAGGGGGCTGGTACAATGAGCAGTTCTTC.

The genes are TRBV7-9 and TRBJ1-4, with D maybe TRBD1 (5 bases). The CDR3 covers 14 residues. V was clipped by 5 bases and J by 4 bases, with 11 bases between them. Germline loops: CDR1 SEHNR, CDR2 FQNEAQ (reference sequence). The CDR3 protein is CASSITGSNEKLFF. CDR3 DNA sequence: TGTGCCAGCAGCATTACAGGAAGTAATGAAAAACTGTTTTTT.

The chain has TRBV6-6 and TRBJ2-5, with a tentative D call TRBD1 (7 bases). The DNA end favors TRBJ2-7, so the J call may be wrong. Per the germline V gene, CDR1 is MNHNY and CDR2 is SVGAGI (reference sequence). The CDR3 has 15 amino acids. Here the CDR3 reads CASTPGDSQTYEQYF. CDR3 sequence (DNA): TGTGCCAGCACTCCGGGGGACAGTCAGACCTACGAGCAGTACTTC.

The rearrangement uses TRBV27 and TRBJ1-2; TRBD1 might be the D (6 bases). The CDR3 has 17 residues. The germline CDR1 and CDR2 sequences are MNHEY and SMNVEV (reference sequence). V lost 2 bases to trimming and J lost 2 bases, with 18 bases between them. This CDR3 reads CASSLRGGENLNYGYTF. DNA for the CDR3: TGTGCCAGCAGTTTAAGGGGGGGGGAGAACCTCAACTATGGCTACACCTTC.

The chain couples TRBV7-2 to TRBJ2-7; the match to TRBD2 covers 7 bases. After removal of 5 bases from V and 3 bases from J, the junction contained 13 bases not matched to a gene. This CDR3 is built from 16 residues. Per the germline V gene, CDR1 is SGHTA and CDR2 is FQGNSA. CDR3 bases: TGTGCCAGCAGCCCGCGTCGTAGCGGGCTCGGCTACGAGCAGTACTTC. This translates into CASSPRRSGLGYEQYF.

This clone was observed a few times. V usage is TRBV19 and J usage is TRBJ2-1; TRBD2 agrees at 9 bases. J gave up 9 bases and V 3 bases, and 12 bases lay outside the gene matches. The CDR3 contains 16 residues. The germline V gene encodes CDR1 LNHDA and CDR2 SQIVND (reference sequence). The CDR3 here is CASSMGLKGTSFEQFF. The CDR3 DNA reads as TGTGCCAGTAGTATGGGGTTAAAAGGGACTAGCTTTGAGCAGTTCTTC.

The V and J genes are TRBV27 and TRBJ1-4; no reliable D call. V was trimmed by 1 base and J by 7 bases, leaving 10 bases between them. Per the germline V gene, CDR1 is MNHEY and CDR2 is SMNVEV (reference sequence). The CDR3 spans 14 residues. The CDR3 coding sequence is TGTGCCAGCAGTTTATTGGGAGGCCTTGAAAAACTGTTTTTT. Amino acids: CASSLLGGLEKLFF.

This chain connects TRBV6-4 to TRBJ2-7; 7 bases map to TRBD2. The CDR3 loop spans 16 amino acids. Trimming at V came to 4 bases and at J to 2 bases, leaving 11 bases not matched to a gene. Germline V lookup: CDR1 MRHNA, CDR2 SNTAGT. This CDR3 reads CASSGPSRRGAYEQYF. Here the CDR3 DNA reads TGTGCCAGCAGTGGACCTTCGAGACGGGGGGCCTACGAGCAGTACTTC.

This chain links TRBV6-5 with TRBJ2-7; possible D gene TRBD2, 6 bases. There are 16 residues in the CDR3. V was pared by 0 bases and J by 3 bases, with 15 bases between. Per germline, CDR1 MNHEY and CDR2 SVGAGI. The CDR3 region is CASSYSGGRGDYEQYF. The CDR3 nucleotides read TGTGCCAGCAGTTACTCCGGGGGTCGGGGAGACTACGAGCAGTACTTC.

The CDR3 DNA sequence: TGTGCCAGCAGCTTATACTCGGGGGACGAAAAACTGTTTTTT. Translated: CASSLYSGDEKLFF. V and J are TRBV7-9 and TRBJ1-4; possible D gene TRBD1, 5 bases. CDR1 is SEHNR and CDR2 is FQNEAQ in the germline V gene (reference sequence). V was shortened by 2 bases and J by 8 bases, with 12 bases between the two germline ends. CDR3 length: 14 residues.

This chain joins TRBV6-5 and TRBJ2-1, with a possible D match to TRBD2 (5 bases). CDR3 length: 12 residues. The germline V gene encodes CDR1 MNHEY and CDR2 SVGAGI. Trimming pared 4 bases from V and 10 bases from J, leaving 11 bases between. In nucleotides, the CDR3 is TGTGCCAGCAGTTCCAGAGGGCGGGAGCAGTTCTTC. Protein sequence: CASSSRGREQFF.

The chain joins TRBV11-2 to TRBJ2-2; D is unresolved. V was cut by 1 base and J by 2 bases, with 8 bases left in between. The germline V gene encodes CDR1 SGHAT and CDR2 FQNNGV. The CDR3 totals 15 residues. CDR3 bases: TGTGCCAGCAGCTTAGGTAGACACAACACCGGGGAGCTGTTTTTT. Residues: CASSLGRHNTGELFF. Based on the CDR3 plus reference TRBV11-2 and TRBJ2-2, the full variable domain is EAGVAQSPRYKIIEKRQSVAFWCNPISGHATLYWYQQILGQGPKLLIQFQNNGVVDDSQLPKDRFSAERLKGVDSTLKIQPAKLEDSAVYLCASSLGRHNTGELFFGEGSRLTVL.